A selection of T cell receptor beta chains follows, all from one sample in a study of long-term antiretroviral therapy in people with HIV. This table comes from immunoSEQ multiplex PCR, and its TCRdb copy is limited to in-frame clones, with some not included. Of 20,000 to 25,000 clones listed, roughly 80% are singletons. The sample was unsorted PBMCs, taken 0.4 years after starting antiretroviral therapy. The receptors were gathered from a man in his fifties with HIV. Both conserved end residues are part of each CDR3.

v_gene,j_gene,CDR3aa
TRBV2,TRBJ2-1,CASLRTEQFF
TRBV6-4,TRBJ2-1,CASSDTGVGEQFF
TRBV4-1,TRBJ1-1,CASSQDPGTGWTEAFF
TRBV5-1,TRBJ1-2,CASSLGDRDYGYTF
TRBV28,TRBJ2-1,CASSLSNEQFF
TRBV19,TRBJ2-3,CASSIGAGGGDTQYF
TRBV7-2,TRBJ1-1,CASSLGPTNTEAFF
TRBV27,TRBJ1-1,CASSLGPSGRGTEAFF
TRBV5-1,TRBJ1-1,CASSLIPNTEAFF
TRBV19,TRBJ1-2,CASSIGGLYGYTF